This T cell receptor (beta chain) was identified during a study of vaccination and CD4 T cells after COVID-19. In the study overall: Collection of post-vaccine samples followed dose two by a median around 72 days, spanning a range of 14 to 241.

This clonotype was counted between two and nine times. No antigen is known for it. Treatment noted: approximately 11-day PBMC culture with coronavirus spike peptide pools or control peptides (ViraFEST assay). The Oncomine TCR Beta short-read assay was applied to DNA of cultured CD4+ T cells. TCRdb processed the PCR reads anew with MiXCR; each CDR3 protein has one entry. The sample contains about 25,000 distinct CDR3 sequences, 45% to 50% of which appear only once. This CDR3 spans 13 amino acids. The V end lost 5 bases, the J end lost 0 bases, and 8 bases lay between the germline ends. CDR1 and CDR2 (germline): DFQATT, SNEGSKA (reference sequence).

Source material: CD4+ T cells from blood, cultured in vitro. The TCR comes from a human donor who had recovered from COVID-19. V and J are TRBV20-1 and TRBJ1-5; no firm D call. Here the CDR3 DNA reads TGCAGTGCTCTAAAAGATAGCAATCAGCCCCAGCATTTT. Its protein is CSALKDSNQPQHF.